Below, 17 T cell receptor beta chains from the same sample are listed, as sequenced in a study of blood T cell repertoires in COVID-19. Method: immunoSEQ multiplex PCR; TCRdb's copy keeps in-frame clones and lacks some. Of about 210,000 clones in the sample, roughly 94% were seen once. Material: peripheral blood. Every receptor here comes from a man younger than 40 with acute or convalescent COVID-19.

As regards this clone: Other DNA variants within this sample encode the same CDR3. The chain carries TRBV4-1 and TRBJ1-1; D is perhaps TRBD1 (5 bases). Trimming pared 0 bases from V and 8 bases from J, leaving 13 bases between. The CDR3 consists of 14 residues. Germline lookup yields CDR1 MGHRA and CDR2 YSYEKL. The CDR3 coding sequence is TGCGCCAGCAGCCAAGAAGGGCAGGGCGGAGAAGCTTTCTTT. Protein sequence: CASSQEGQGGEAFF.

The V call is TRBV6-1, the J call TRBJ2-7; 8 positions agree with TRBD1. The J segment lost 9 bases and the V segment lost 0 bases, leaving 4 bases of the junction unmatched. This CDR3 contains 13 residues. The germline gives CDR1 MNHNS, CDR2 SASEGT. The CDR3 nucleotides are TGTGCCAGCAGTGAAGCCCGGGACAGGCGGCAGTACTTC. This sequence encodes CASSEARDRRQYF.

This clone showed up just a few times. This chain uses TRBV11-2 with TRBJ1-2; D might be TRBD1 (6 bases). V gave up 5 bases and J gave up 8 bases, with 15 bases separating them. The CDR3 has 13 residues. The germline gives CDR1 SGHAT, CDR2 FQNNGV. The CDR3 loop reads CASSPNRDRGYTF. In DNA, the CDR3 is TGTGCCAGCAGCCCGAACAGGGATCGGGGCTACACCTTC.

This chain connects TRBV5-1 to TRBJ2-2, with 13 positions matching TRBD2. Trimming cost V 4 bases and J 6 bases; bases outside gene matches: 3. Germline V gene data show CDR1 as SGHRS and CDR2 as YFSETQ. The length of the CDR3 is 15 residues. CDR3 protein: CASSGGTSGAGELFF. CDR3 nucleotide sequence: TGCGCCAGCAGCGGGGGGACTAGCGGGGCCGGGGAGCTGTTTTTT.

Here the CDR3 reads CAMSPLAGSDTQYF. The CDR3 DNA is TGTGCCATGAGCCCGCTAGCGGGGTCAGATACGCAGTATTTT. This chain links TRBV10-3 with TRBJ2-3; 9 bases agree with TRBD2. The CDR3 spans 14 residues. The V gene's germline CDR1 is ENHRY and CDR2 SYGVKD. V lost 9 bases and J lost 4; bases outside the gene matches: 8.

V is TRBV7-6 and J is TRBJ2-1; weak D call: TRBD1 (6 bases). The ends were cut back, 1 base at V and 6 bases at J, with 22 bases in the middle. Germline V gives CDR1 SGHVS, CDR2 FNYEAQ. This CDR3 is built from 18 residues. For the CDR3, the DNA is TGTGCCAGCAGCTTAGAATATAATGCTCCTGGACAGCTCAATGAGCAGTTCTTC. Its translation is CASSLEYNAPGQLNEQFF. The variable domain in full, with the rest retrieved from reference TRBV7-6 and TRBJ2-1, is GAGVSQSPRYKVTKRGQDVALRCDPISGHVSLYWYRQALGQGPEFLTYFNYEAQQDKSGLPNDRFSAERPEGSISTLTIQRTEQRDSAMYRCASSLEYNAPGQLNEQFFGPGTRLTVL.

The CDR3 spells CSVTGSPYEQYF. The CDR3 nucleotides read TGCAGCGTGACAGGGTCCCCCTACGAGCAGTACTTC. The V and J genes are TRBV29-1 and TRBJ2-7, with TRBD1 matching 7 bases. J gave up 2 bases and V 6 bases, and 4 bases lay outside the gene matches. This CDR3 region has 12 residues. CDR1 SQVTM and CDR2 ANQGSEA come from the germline V gene.

CDR3 DNA sequence: TGTGCCTGGAGTGCTAGCGGTCTGAAGGAGTTCTTC. Protein product: CAWSASGLKEFF. This chain links TRBV30 with TRBJ2-1; 7 bases line up with TRBD2. V gave up 1 base and J gave up 14 bases; unmatched junction bases: 8. The CDR3 totals 12 residues. Germline V lookup: CDR1 GTSNPN, CDR2 SVGIG (reference sequence). The variable domain in full, with the rest retrieved from reference TRBV30 and TRBJ2-1, is SQTIHQWPATLVQPVGSPLSLECTVEGTSNPNLYWYRQAAGRGLQLLFYSVGIGQISSEVPQNLSASRPQDRQFILSSKKLLLSDSGFYLCAWSASGLKEFFGPGTRLTVL.

V is TRBV19 and J is TRBJ2-7, with 8 positions matching TRBD1. The germline gives CDR1 LNHDA, CDR2 SQIVND (reference sequence). V gave up 5 bases and J gave up 4 bases; unmatched junction bases: 4. CDR3 length: 13 residues. The DNA of the CDR3 is TGTGCCAGTAGTCCGCAGGGGGCGTACGAGCAGTACTTC. Translating it yields CASSPQGAYEQYF.

Comments on this clone: Other DNA sequences in the sample encode the same CDR3. This CDR3 reads CASSLSGGPYEQYF. CDR3 DNA: TGTGCCAGCAGTTTAAGTGGGGGCCCCTACGAGCAGTACTTC. The chain links TRBV28 to TRBJ2-7, with D possibly being TRBD1 (6 bases). CDR1 is MDHEN, CDR2 SYDVKM, per germline. Between the trimmed V and J ends, which lost 2 bases and 2 bases, there was a span of 10 bases. The CDR3 contains 14 residues.

The chain uses TRBV28 and TRBJ1-3; D may be TRBD1 (6 bases). The CDR3 extends over 14 amino acids. V was shortened by 6 bases and J by 2 bases, with 11 bases between the two germline ends. CDR1 and CDR2 from the germline V gene are MDHEN and SYDVKM. CDR3 in DNA: TGTGCCAGCAGCCACGACAGGACTGGAAACACCATATATTTT. Its translation is CASSHDRTGNTIYF.

This rearrangement joins TRBV9 to TRBJ2-1, with 7 bases identical to TRBD2. The germline V gene encodes CDR1 SGDLS and CDR2 YYNGEE. This CDR3 is built from 17 residues. V was pared by 3 bases and J by 10 bases, with 19 bases of the junction left unmatched. The CDR3, as DNA: TGTGCCAGCAGCGAGTCCCCGGCGAGCGGGATTACTGTAGAGCAGTTCTTC. Translation: CASSESPASGITVEQFF.

The count of this clone is one. This chain uses TRBV4-1 with TRBJ2-2, with 7 bases matching TRBD2. Germline CDR1 and CDR2: MGHRA and YSYEKL. After removal of 1 base from V and 4 bases from J, the junction contained 6 bases not matched to a gene. The CDR3 length is 16 residues. The CDR3 protein is CASSQGLAAPTGELFF. The DNA for the CDR3 is TGCGCCAGCAGCCAAGGGCTAGCGGCGCCCACCGGGGAGCTGTTTTTT.

The chain employs TRBV5-8 and TRBJ1-5; TRBD1 matches 9 bases. Germline CDR1 SGHTS, CDR2 YDEGEE. This CDR3 region has 16 residues. V shed 0 bases and J 4 bases; nucleotides not matched to a gene: 5. This chain's CDR3 is CASSLDRGPRNQPQHF. CDR3 nucleotides: TGTGCCAGCAGCTTGGACAGGGGGCCGCGGAATCAGCCCCAGCATTTT.

The J gene is TRBJ1-2, the V gene TRBV4-1; D perhaps matches TRBD1 (5 bases). The CDR3 is 14 amino acids. The V gene's germline CDR1 is MGHRA and CDR2 YSYEKL. V lost 4 bases and J 4 bases, leaving 13 bases between the germline ends. The CDR3: CASSPAGLFYGYTF. CDR3 in DNA: TGCGCCAGCAGCCCCGCAGGGTTGTTCTATGGCTACACCTTC.

The V gene is TRBV4-1, the J gene TRBJ2-1; D uncertain. This CDR3 spans 15 amino acids. In germline, CDR1 is MGHRA, CDR2 YSYEKL. Trimming pared 2 bases from V and 4 bases from J, leaving 12 bases between. In DNA, the CDR3 is TGCGCCAGCAGCCAATCGTCTAGTGTGTACAATGAGCAGTTCTTC. As protein: CASSQSSSVYNEQFF.

This chain links TRBV27 with TRBJ2-1; D might be TRBD2 (5 bases). Germline V lookup: CDR1 MNHEY, CDR2 SMNVEV (reference sequence). The ends were cut back, 5 bases at V and 3 bases at J, with 8 bases in the middle. The CDR3 totals 13 residues. The CDR3 region has the DNA TGTGCCAGCAGTCTAGAGGGCTACAATGAGCAGTTCTTC. Its protein product is CASSLEGYNEQFF.